This note documents a single T cell receptor beta chain sequence. Its antigen is unknown. These data come from a study of cytomegalovirus exposure and HLA in healthy donors. The study's findings and limits: The authors later linked a missense DCLRE1C variant to TCR beta V- and J-gene trimming. For most TCR beta V segments, an earlier analysis put the productive rate at about 90% or about 30% of the time. Sequencing likely produced, as an artifact, a cluster of highly shared sequence variants. The study put 150 or so TCR beta chains on its list as cytomegalovirus-associated.

The PCR contained 60 Vbeta and 13 Jbeta primers. The assay was immunoSEQ multiplex PCR, and TCRdb's table has in-frame clones only and misses some. This table holds around 120,000 clones, roughly 65% found once. Germline lookup yields CDR1 MDHEN and CDR2 SYDVKM. The CDR3 is 15 amino acids. V gave up 7 bases and J gave up 5 bases; unmatched junction bases: 12. This receptor was taken from a middle-aged man in good health and CMV-seropositive. Sequencing was carried out using PBMCs. The chain combines TRBV28 with TRBJ1-2, with 8 bases fitting TRBD1. The CDR3 is CASTPGGSSLYGYTF. CDR3 sequence (DNA): TGTGCCAGCACCCCAGGGGGCTCCTCTCTATATGGCTACACCTTC.